This T cell receptor (beta chain) appears in the sequencing data of a study of metastatic and nonmetastatic thyroid tumors. TCRdb reprocessed the PCR reads via MiXCR. This sample has about 11,000 clones, with about 37% found just once. No patient received treatment before thyroid surgery. The V and J ends lost 8 bases and 4 bases respectively, with 13 bases between them. From germline, CDR1 is MDHEN and CDR2 SYDVKM. The CDR3 runs to 13 residues. Source material: tumor tissue. The V and J genes are TRBV28 and TRBJ2-3; no definite D call. The receptor's source is a female donor with papillary thyroid cancer or a benign thyroid nodule (not recorded which). Some clones in this sample may be carry-over from other donors' samples. The CDR3 DNA sequence: TGTGCCAGCCTATACCTAAGCGCAGATACGCAGTATTTT. Translating gives CASLYLSADTQYF. Filled out from reference TRBV28 and TRBJ2-3, the complete variable domain reads DVKVTQSSRYLVKRTGEKVFLECVQDMDHENMFWYRQDPGLGLRLIYFSYDVKMKEKGDIPEGYSVSREKKERFSLILESASTNQTSMYLCASLYLSADTQYFGPGTRLTVL.